Listed here are 9 T cell receptor beta chains from one sample, sequenced in a study of CXCR3-negative and CXCR3-positive naive CD8 T cells. Study-wide points: Against CXCR3-negative naive cells, CXCR3-positive naive cells showed more hydrophobic TRB CDR3s.

These receptors' antigens are unknown. TRB cDNA was prepared as libraries by UMI-labeled 5' RACE. TCRdb reanalyzed the 5' RACE reads and collapses them to one entry per CDR3 protein, without DNA. This repertoire includes 60,000 to 65,000 distinct CDR3 sequences. Sequenced material: naive CXCR3+ CD8+ T cells from blood. Subset described: CD45RO-CCR7+CD27+CD95- naive CD8+ T cells expressing CXCR3 (TNR3+). The source of these receptors is a human donor in good health. Some clones in this sample may be carry-over from other donors' samples.

This chain links TRBV10-3 with TRBJ1-2. The CDR3 sequence is 12 residues long. Germline V gene data show CDR1 as ENHRY and CDR2 as SYGVKD. The CDR3: CAAGPRENGYTF.

This rearrangement joins TRBV10-3 to TRBJ2-3; TCRdb selects TRBD1, and the lack of DNA leaves this call unchecked. Germline lookup yields CDR1 ENHRY and CDR2 SYGVKD. The CDR3 contains 15 residues. CDR3 amino acids: CAISEAGIRTDTQYF.

The rearrangement uses TRBV27 and TRBJ1-4. CDR3 size: 17 residues. CDR1 is MNHEY and CDR2 is SMNVEV in the germline V gene (reference sequence). CDR3 loop: CASSLKGVRGTNEKLFF.

The chain employs TRBV5-6 and TRBJ2-7; TCRdb gives TRBD1 as the D gene, but with no DNA this cannot be confirmed. The CDR3 runs 16 residues. Germline loops: CDR1 SGHDT, CDR2 YYEEEE. CDR3: CASSLPHGRWPYEQYF.

The chain carries TRBV20-1 and TRBJ2-1; TCRdb returns TRBD2, unconfirmable since there is no DNA. There are 17 residues in the CDR3. The V gene's germline CDR1 is DFQATT and CDR2 SNEGSKA (reference sequence). The CDR3 here is CSVPPSGGHSSYNEQFF.

The genes are TRBV20-1 and TRBJ1-2. The germline gives CDR1 DFQATT, CDR2 SNEGSKA (reference sequence). The CDR3 is 14 residues long. CDR3 amino acids: CSARGEGSTAGYTF.

The chain employs TRBV19 and TRBJ1-1; TCRdb returns TRBD1, unconfirmable since there is no DNA. Germline V gene lookup returns CDR1 LNHDA and CDR2 SQIVND (reference sequence). The CDR3 runs to 11 residues. CDR3 in amino acids: CASTTTDEAFF.

This chain joins TRBV29-1 and TRBJ2-1; absent DNA, TCRdb's TRBD1 call cannot be checked. This CDR3 is built from 14 residues. Germline loops: CDR1 SQVTM, CDR2 ANQGSEA. This chain's CDR3 is CSVPGGVPYNEQFF.

The chain combines TRBV7-9 with TRBJ2-7; TCRdb's assignment of TRBD1 cannot be checked, as there is no DNA. The CDR3 runs to 12 residues. Germline V CDR1 and CDR2: SEHNR, FQNEAQ (reference sequence). The CDR3 region is CASSGGTYEQYF. Combining the CDR3 with reference TRBV7-9 and TRBJ2-7 gives the whole variable domain DTGVSQNPRHKITKRGQNVTFRCDPISEHNRLYWYRQTLGQGPEFLTYFQNEAQLEKSRLLSDRFSAERPKGSFSTLEIQRTEQGDSAMYLCASSGGTYEQYFGPGTRLTVT.